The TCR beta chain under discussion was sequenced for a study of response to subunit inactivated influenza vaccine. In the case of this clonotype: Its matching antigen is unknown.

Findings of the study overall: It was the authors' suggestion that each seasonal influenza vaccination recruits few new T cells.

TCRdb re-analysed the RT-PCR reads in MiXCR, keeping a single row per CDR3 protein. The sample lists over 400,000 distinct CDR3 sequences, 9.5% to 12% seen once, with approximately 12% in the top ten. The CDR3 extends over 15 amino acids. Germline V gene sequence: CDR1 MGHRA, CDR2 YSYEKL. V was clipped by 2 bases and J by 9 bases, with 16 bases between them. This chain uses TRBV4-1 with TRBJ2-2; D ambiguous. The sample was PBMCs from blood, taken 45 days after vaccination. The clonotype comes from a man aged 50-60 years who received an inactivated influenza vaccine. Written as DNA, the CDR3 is TGCGCCAGCAGCCAACCGGGTAAGAACCCGAGGGAGCTGTTTTTT. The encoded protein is CASSQPGKNPRELFF.